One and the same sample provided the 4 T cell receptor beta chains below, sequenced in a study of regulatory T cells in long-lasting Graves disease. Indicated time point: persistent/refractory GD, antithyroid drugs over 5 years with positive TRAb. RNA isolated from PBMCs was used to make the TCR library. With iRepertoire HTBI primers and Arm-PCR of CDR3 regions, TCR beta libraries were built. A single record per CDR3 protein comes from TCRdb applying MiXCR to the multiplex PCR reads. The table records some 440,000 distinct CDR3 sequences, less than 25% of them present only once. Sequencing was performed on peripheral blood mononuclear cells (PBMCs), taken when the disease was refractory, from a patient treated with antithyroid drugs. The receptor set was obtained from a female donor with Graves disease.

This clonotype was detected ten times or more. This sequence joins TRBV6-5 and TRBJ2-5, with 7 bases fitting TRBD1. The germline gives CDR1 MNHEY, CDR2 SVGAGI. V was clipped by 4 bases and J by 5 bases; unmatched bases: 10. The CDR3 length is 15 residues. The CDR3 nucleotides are TGTGCCAGCAGTTCCGGGACAGACATTCTCGAGACCCAGTACTTC. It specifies CASSSGTDILETQYF.

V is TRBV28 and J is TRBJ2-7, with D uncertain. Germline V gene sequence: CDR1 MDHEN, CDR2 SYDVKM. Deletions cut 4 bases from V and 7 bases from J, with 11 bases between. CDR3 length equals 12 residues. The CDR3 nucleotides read TGTGCCAGCAGTTCCATTCGTGGGGAGCAGTACTTC. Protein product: CASSSIRGEQYF.

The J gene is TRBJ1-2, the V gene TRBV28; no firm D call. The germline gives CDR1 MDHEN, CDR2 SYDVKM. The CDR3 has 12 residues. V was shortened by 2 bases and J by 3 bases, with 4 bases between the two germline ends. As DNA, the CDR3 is TGTGCCAGCAGTTTACCGTACTATGGCTACACCTTC. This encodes CASSLPYYGYTF.

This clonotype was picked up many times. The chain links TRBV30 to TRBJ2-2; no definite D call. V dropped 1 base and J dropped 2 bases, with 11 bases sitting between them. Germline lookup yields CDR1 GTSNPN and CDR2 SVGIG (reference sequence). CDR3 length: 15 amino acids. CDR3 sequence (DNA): TGTGCCTGGAGTGGGGGTCATGCTAACACCGGGGAGCTGTTTTTT. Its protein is CAWSGGHANTGELFF.